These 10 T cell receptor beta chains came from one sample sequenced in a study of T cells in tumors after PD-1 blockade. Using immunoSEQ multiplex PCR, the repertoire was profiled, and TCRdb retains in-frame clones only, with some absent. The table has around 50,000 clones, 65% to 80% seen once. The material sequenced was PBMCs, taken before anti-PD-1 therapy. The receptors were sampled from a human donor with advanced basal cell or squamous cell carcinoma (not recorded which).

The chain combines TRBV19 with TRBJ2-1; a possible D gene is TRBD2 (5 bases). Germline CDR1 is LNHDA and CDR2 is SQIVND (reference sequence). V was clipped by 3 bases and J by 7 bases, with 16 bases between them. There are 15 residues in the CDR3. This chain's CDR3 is CASSIPAVLGNEQFF. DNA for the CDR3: TGTGCCAGTAGTATCCCAGCGGTCCTTGGGAATGAGCAGTTCTTC.

DNA for the CDR3: TGTGCCAGCGGCCTTACTGAAGCTTTCTTT. Its protein is CASGLTEAFF. This chain uses TRBV6-6 with TRBJ1-1; D gene uncertain. V lost 8 bases and J 5 bases, leaving 6 bases between the germline ends. CDR3 length: 10 residues. Germline assignment: CDR1 MNHNY and CDR2 SVGAGI (reference sequence).

CDR3: CSAMTSSAFF. In DNA, the CDR3 is TGCAGTGCTATGACCTCAAGCGCTTTCTTT. The rearrangement uses TRBV20-1 and TRBJ1-1; D is ambiguous. Trimming removed 4 bases at V and 11 bases at J, with 11 bases between. CDR3 length: 10 amino acids. CDR1 DFQATT and CDR2 SNEGSKA come from the germline V gene (reference sequence).

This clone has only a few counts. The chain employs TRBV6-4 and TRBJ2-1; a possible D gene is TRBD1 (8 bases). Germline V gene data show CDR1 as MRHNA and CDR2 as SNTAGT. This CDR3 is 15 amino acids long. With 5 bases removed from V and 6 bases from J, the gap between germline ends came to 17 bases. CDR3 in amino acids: CASSPTGEGGNEQFF. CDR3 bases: TGTGCCAGCAGTCCGACAGGGGAGGGAGGCAATGAGCAGTTCTTC.

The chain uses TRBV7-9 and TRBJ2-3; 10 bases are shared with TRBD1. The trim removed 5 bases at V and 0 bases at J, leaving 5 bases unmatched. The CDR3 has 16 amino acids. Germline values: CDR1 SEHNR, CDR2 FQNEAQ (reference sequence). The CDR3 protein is CASSERQGASTDTQYF. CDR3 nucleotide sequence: TGTGCCAGCAGCGAGAGACAGGGGGCCAGCACAGATACGCAGTATTTT.

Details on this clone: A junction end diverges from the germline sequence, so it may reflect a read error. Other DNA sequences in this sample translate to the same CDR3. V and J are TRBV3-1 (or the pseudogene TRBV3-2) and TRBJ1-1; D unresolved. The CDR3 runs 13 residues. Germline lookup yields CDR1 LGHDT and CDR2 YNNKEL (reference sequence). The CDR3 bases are TGTGCCAGCAGCCAAGTAGAGAACACTGAGGCTTTCTTT. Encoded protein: CASSQVENTEAFF.

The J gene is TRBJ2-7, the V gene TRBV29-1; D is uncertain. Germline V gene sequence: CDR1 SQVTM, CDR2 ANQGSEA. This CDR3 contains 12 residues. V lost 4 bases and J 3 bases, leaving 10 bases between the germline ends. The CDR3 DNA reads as TGCAGCGTTGTTGGGCCCGGCTACGAGCAGTACTTC. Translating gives CSVVGPGYEQYF.

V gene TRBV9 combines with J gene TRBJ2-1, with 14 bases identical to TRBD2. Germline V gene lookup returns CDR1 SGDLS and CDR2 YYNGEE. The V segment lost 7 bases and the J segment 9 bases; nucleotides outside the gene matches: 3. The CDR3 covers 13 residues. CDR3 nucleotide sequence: TGTGCCAGCGGGACTAGCGGGAGAGGTGAGCAGTTCTTC. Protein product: CASGTSGRGEQFF.

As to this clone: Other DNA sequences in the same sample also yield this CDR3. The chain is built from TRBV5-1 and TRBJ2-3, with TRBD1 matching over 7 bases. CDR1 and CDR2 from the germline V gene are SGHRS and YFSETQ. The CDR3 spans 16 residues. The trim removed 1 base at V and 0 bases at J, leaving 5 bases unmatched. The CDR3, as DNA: TGCGCCAGCAGCTTGAGAAGGGGGCTGAGCACAGATACGCAGTATTTT. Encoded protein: CASSLRRGLSTDTQYF.

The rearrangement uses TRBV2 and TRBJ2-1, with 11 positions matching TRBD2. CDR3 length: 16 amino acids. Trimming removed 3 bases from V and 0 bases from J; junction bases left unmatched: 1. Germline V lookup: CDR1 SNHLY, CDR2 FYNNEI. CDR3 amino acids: CASSEGLAVSYNEQFF. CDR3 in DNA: TGTGCCAGCAGTGAGGGACTAGCGGTCTCCTACAATGAGCAGTTCTTC.